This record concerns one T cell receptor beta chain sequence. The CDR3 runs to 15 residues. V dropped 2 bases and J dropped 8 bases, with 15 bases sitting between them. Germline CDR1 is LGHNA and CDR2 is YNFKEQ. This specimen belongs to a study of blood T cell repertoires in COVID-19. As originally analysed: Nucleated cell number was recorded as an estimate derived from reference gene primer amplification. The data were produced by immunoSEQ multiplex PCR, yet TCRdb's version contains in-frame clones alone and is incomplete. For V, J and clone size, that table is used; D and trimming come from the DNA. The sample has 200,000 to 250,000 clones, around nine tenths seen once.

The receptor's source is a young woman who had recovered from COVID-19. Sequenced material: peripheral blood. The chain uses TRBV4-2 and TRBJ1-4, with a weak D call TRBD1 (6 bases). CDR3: CASSQTGTWEEKLFF. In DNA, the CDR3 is TGTGCCAGCAGCCAAACCGGGACATGGGAAGAAAAACTGTTTTTT.